What follows are 8 T cell receptor beta chains derived from one specimen sequenced in a study of blood T cell repertoires in COVID-19. Some clones are missing from TCRdb's copy, which holds only in-frame ones; the method was immunoSEQ multiplex PCR. The sample has about half a million clones, approximately 83% seen once; the top ten hold roughly 3.2%. The sequenced sample was peripheral blood. The source of these receptors is a human donor in a cohort sampled during active COVID-19.

The J gene is TRBJ2-5, the V gene TRBV18; maybe TRBD1 (6 bases). This CDR3 has 14 residues. The germline CDR1 and CDR2 sequences are KGHSH and LQKENI. Trimming removed 5 bases from V and 4 bases from J, with 14 bases in between. This CDR3 reads CASSYQQGGETQYF. CDR3 DNA sequence: TGTGCCAGCTCATACCAACAGGGCGGAGAGACCCAGTACTTC.

This chain joins TRBV7-6 and TRBJ1-1, with D hard to call. CDR1 SGHVS and CDR2 FNYEAQ come from the germline V gene. V lost 0 bases, J lost 0 bases, and 14 bases lay in between. This CDR3 region has 17 residues. CDR3 residues: CASSLAWAGTLNTEAFF. For the CDR3, the DNA is TGTGCCAGCAGCTTAGCTTGGGCAGGAACCTTGAACACTGAAGCTTTCTTT.

In its sample, this clone was seen a few times. The rearrangement uses TRBV6-4 and TRBJ1-5; 8 nucleotides match TRBD1. The CDR3 loop spans 15 amino acids. With 7 bases clipped from V and 7 bases from J, the junction kept 12 bases outside the gene matches. CDR1 is MRHNA, CDR2 SNTAGT, per germline. The CDR3 bases are TGTGCCAGCAATCGGGGACAGGCCCCTCGACAGCCCCAGCATTTT. Residues: CASNRGQAPRQPQHF.

The chain has TRBV7-2 and TRBJ2-7; no reliable D call. Germline CDR1 reads SGHTA; CDR2 reads FQGNSA. The CDR3 is made up of 15 amino acids. V lost 0 bases to trimming and J lost 5 bases, with 14 bases between them. CDR3 in amino acids: CASSLAVLEPDEQYF. In DNA form, the CDR3 reads TGTGCCAGCAGCTTAGCGGTCCTCGAGCCGGACGAGCAGTACTTC.

The genes are TRBV2 and TRBJ2-1; 8 positions agree with TRBD2. The CDR3 extends over 14 amino acids. Germline V gene lookup returns CDR1 SNHLY and CDR2 FYNNEI. V gave up 7 bases and J gave up 6 bases; unmatched junction bases: 8. The CDR3 sequence: CASTSGRGSNEQFF. CDR3 sequence (DNA): TGTGCCAGCACAAGCGGGAGAGGCAGCAATGAGCAGTTCTTC.

The sample holds one count of this clone. This chain joins TRBV7-9 and TRBJ1-1; 7 nucleotides match TRBD1. Germline V gives CDR1 SEHNR, CDR2 FQNEAQ (reference sequence). This CDR3 has 15 residues. Trimming at V came to 5 bases and at J to 7 bases, leaving 13 bases not matched to a gene. CDR3: CASSLSSGTAHEAFF. CDR3 bases: TGTGCCAGCAGCCTATCATCCGGGACAGCCCATGAAGCTTTCTTT.

The rearrangement uses TRBV5-6 and TRBJ1-1; 7 bases are shared with TRBD1. V dropped 4 bases and J dropped 4; count of bases not matched to a gene: 13. Germline V gene sequence: CDR1 SGHDT, CDR2 YYEEEE. The CDR3 covers 16 residues. The DNA of the CDR3 is TGTGCCAGCAGCAACAGTCGGAAAAACAGGGGCACTGAAGCTTTCTTT. It yields the protein CASSNSRKNRGTEAFF.

The gene calls are TRBV10-3 and TRBJ2-2; 9 positions agree with TRBD1. This CDR3 spans 17 amino acids. V lost 8 bases and J lost 2; bases outside the gene matches: 12. Germline assignment: CDR1 ENHRY and CDR2 SYGVKD. DNA of the CDR3: TGTGCCATCGAAGATCCGGGACAGGGTCCAAACACCGGGGAGCTGTTTTTT. This encodes CAIEDPGQGPNTGELFF.